This is a list of T cell receptor beta chains from one sample in a study of graft-versus-host responses after intestinal transplantation. TCRdb's copy holds only in-frame clones and misses some; the assay was immunoSEQ multiplex PCR. The sample holds roughly 99,000 clones, roughly 90% seen once. No antigens are known for them. The starting material was unstimulated CD8+ T cells sorted from spleen or lymph node cells, obtained before transplant. The receptor set was obtained from a human donor who was the organ donor for an intestinal transplant. Both conserved end residues are part of each CDR3. The order of the fields is D gene, CDR3 length, V gene, clone size, J gene, CDR3 DNA, CDR3 protein. The D gene is left open where the match is weak. A clone size is listed for some rows: how often the clone was seen (once, few, many), or a class if it is expanded.

>TRBD1|14|TRBV4-1|-|TRBJ1-2
TGCGCCAGCAGCCAAGGGCAGGGGGGCTATGGCTACACCTTC
CASSQGQGGYGYTF
>-|15|TRBV7-8|-|TRBJ2-3
TGTGCCAGCAGCTTAGTGGAGTTCCAGCCAGATACGCAGTATTTT
CASSLVEFQPDTQYF
>-|14|TRBV19|-|TRBJ1-1
TGTGCCAGTAGTCCAGGCAACAGGAACACTGAAGCTTTCTTT
CASSPGNRNTEAFF
>-|15|TRBV6-1|-|TRBJ2-5
TGTGCCAGCAGTCGATATGGAGGGTTGGGGGAGACCCAGTACTTC
CASSRYGGLGETQYF
>-|14|TRBV2|-|TRBJ1-1
TGTGCCAGCATTTATCGGGGTCAGCTACATGAAGCTTTCTTT
CASIYRGQLHEAFF
>TRBD2|15|TRBV11-2|-|TRBJ2-5
TGTGCCAGCAGCTTAGTATGGACTAGCCAAGAGACCCAGTACTTC
CASSLVWTSQETQYF
>-|14|TRBV5-5|-|TRBJ2-1
TGTGCCAGCAGCACGCTATTCAGCGGCAATGAGCAGTTCTTC
CASSTLFSGNEQFF
>-|15|TRBV7-6|-|TRBJ2-7
TGTGCCAGCAGCCTCGGCAGCGGAGGAACCTACGAGCAGTACTTC
CASSLGSGGTYEQYF
>TRBD2|16|TRBV27|once|TRBJ2-7
TGTGCCAGCAGTTTCAGTCTAGCGGGAGCAAGGTACGAGCAGTACTTC
CASSFSLAGARYEQYF
>-|14|TRBV14|-|TRBJ2-5
TGTGCCAGCGGACACTGGGGTAAAGGAGAGACCCAGTACTTC
CASGHWGKGETQYF
>-|13|TRBV10-3|-|TRBJ2-2
TGTGCCATCGGTAATCTATTACCCGGGGAGCTGTTTTTT
CAIGNLLPGELFF
>-|15|TRBV9|once|TRBJ1-5
TGTGCCAGCAGCGTAGGCAGGGGCTTCGATCAGCCCCAGCATTTT
CASSVGRGFDQPQHF
>-|17|TRBV11-3|-|TRBJ2-4
TGTGCCAGCAGCTTGCCCGAATCAGGGTGGTGGGAAAACATTCAGTACTTC
CASSLPESGWWENIQYF
>-|15|TRBV2|once|TRBJ2-1
TGTGCCAGCAGTGAACGACAGGCTACAGGCAATGAGCAGTTCTTC
CASSERQATGNEQFF
>-|12|TRBV2|-|TRBJ1-5
TGTGCCAGCGGAACAGCCAATCAGCCCCAGCATTTT
CASGTANQPQHF
>-|14|TRBV2|-|TRBJ2-7
TGTGCCAGCAGTGAAGTAGCGCTTCGTTGCGAGCAGTACTTC
CASSEVALRCEQYF
>-|13|TRBV18|-|TRBJ2-2
TGTGCCATCCACCTTACAGACACCGGGGAGCTGTTTTTT
CAIHLTDTGELFF
>TRBD1|15|TRBV6-1|once|TRBJ1-1
TGTGCCAGCAGTGAACCTCGGGACAGGGGATATCAAGCTTTCTTT
CASSEPRDRGYQAFF
>-|14|TRBV6-1|-|TRBJ2-2
TGTGCCAGCCCGGGACCAGGACAGACCGGGGAGCTGTTTTTT
CASPGPGQTGELFF
>TRBD2|16|TRBV13|-|TRBJ2-7
TGTGCCAGCAGGGGACGTAGCGGGGGGGATACCTACGAGCAGTACTTC
CASRGRSGGDTYEQYF
>-|13|TRBV19|-|TRBJ2-3
TGTGCCAGTAGTATAGTCGGGGGTGATACGCAGTATTTT
CASSIVGGDTQYF
>TRBD2|15|TRBV27|-|TRBJ2-7
TGTGCCAGCAGTTGGGTAGCGGGAAGATCCTACGAGCAGTACTTC
CASSWVAGRSYEQYF
>TRBD1|18|TRBV7-6|-|TRBJ2-7
TGTGCCAGCAGCTTAGCCCCGCCAGGGACAGGGGTCTTAGACGAGCAGTACTTC
CASSLAPPGTGVLDEQYF
>-|10|TRBV6-6|-|TRBJ2-7
TGTGCCAGCAGCCAGGGCGAGCAGTACTTC
CASSQGEQYF
>TRBD1|16|TRBV25-1|-|TRBJ1-4
TGTGCCAGCAGTGCCGGGGACAGCCCCTTCAATGAAAAACTGTTTTTT
CASSAGDSPFNEKLFF
>-|15|TRBV5-6|-|TRBJ1-2
TGTGCCAGCAGCTTGGGAAATACAGTGCTCTATGGCTACACCTTC
CASSLGNTVLYGYTF
>TRBD1|14|TRBV9|-|TRBJ1-2
TGTGCCAGCAGCGGGACAGGATCTAACTATGGCTACACCTTC
CASSGTGSNYGYTF
>-|14|TRBV30|-|TRBJ1-2
TGTGCCTGGAGTGGTACGGGGGTTTTCGATGGCTACACCTTC
CAWSGTGVFDGYTF